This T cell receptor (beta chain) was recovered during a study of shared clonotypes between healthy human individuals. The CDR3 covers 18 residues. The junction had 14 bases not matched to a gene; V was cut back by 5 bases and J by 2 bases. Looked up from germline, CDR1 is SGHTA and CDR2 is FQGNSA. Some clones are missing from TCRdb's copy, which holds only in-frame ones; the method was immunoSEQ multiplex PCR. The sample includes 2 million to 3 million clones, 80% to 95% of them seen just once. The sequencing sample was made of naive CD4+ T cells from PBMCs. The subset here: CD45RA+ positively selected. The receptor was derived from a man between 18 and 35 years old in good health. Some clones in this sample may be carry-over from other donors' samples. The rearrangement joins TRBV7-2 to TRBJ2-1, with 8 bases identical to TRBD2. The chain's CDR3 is CASSPRGRGRSPYNEQFF. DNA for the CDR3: TGTGCCAGCAGCCCCCGGGGCCGCGGGAGGAGTCCCTACAATGAGCAGTTCTTC.